This TCR beta chain appears in the sequencing data of a study of blood T cell repertoires in COVID-19 (dated by TCRdb to about 2020). Regarding the research as a whole: The collaborator samples originated in the United States, Italy and Spain and spanned the acute and convalescent phases of COVID-19. The prospective study material was composed of cDNA or gDNA derived from T cells, B-cell-depleted T cells, or PBMCs. Sample metadata almost always included a de-identified subject ID, COVID-19 status, age in years and sex. A freely available public database, intended as a resource for researchers studying the immune response to SARS-CoV-2, is where the repertoires were released. Samples came from the ongoing ImmuneRACE study (first 160 participants) plus 1,254 subjects from 6 global collaborators. Where available, HLA class I and class II types were taken from metadata supplied by the sample provider and were not determined by assay-based typing. The dataset comprised deeply sampled blood TCRbeta repertoires from subjects exposed to, actively infected with, or recovered from COVID-19. Study-wide conclusions, independent of this receptor: The quantity of clinical and demographic metadata differed by source and by participant and was supplied without curation.

Each collaborating institution followed its own protocols to collect whole blood in K2EDTA tubes. For TCRbeta analysis, collaborators shipped samples in one of three forms: frozen whole blood, isolated PBMCs, or DNA extracted from either of those sample types. V is cut by 7 bases and J by 2 bases, and the space between the germline ends is 8 bases. The cysteine opens and the phenylalanine closes a CDR3 of 12 amino acids. The CDR3 DNA has 36 bases and is translated from base 1. Via the germline V gene, CDR1 is MDHEN and CDR2 SYDVKM. For this clone: Its binding antigen is unknown. No much larger clone exists at a distance of one base, and base qualities are not known.

TCRbeta CDR3 regions were amplified from genomic DNA by means of the immunoSEQ Assay, a bias-controlled multiplex PCR. On the authors' methods: The number of nucleated cells in each sample was estimated by amplification of reference gene primers within the assay. To quantify the absolute abundance of each unique TCRbeta CDR3 rearrangement, sequence reads were collapsed and filtered. For each sample, productive Simpson clonality was calculated as the square root of Simpson's diversity index across productive rearrangements. TCRdb carries this immuneACCESS record with in-frame sequences only. Its versions omit some clonotypes, under half of them owing to an unresolved V gene in the studies checked, with the rest unexplained. V, J and clone size derive from that table, while D and trimming were established from the DNA sequence. For this sample there are 150,000 to 200,000 clones; about nine tenths appear just once. About 4% of the sample is taken by the ten largest.

The chain employs TRBV28 and TRBJ1-2; a weak D assignment points to TRBD1 (5 bases agree). The specimen sequenced was peripheral blood. The clonotype was recovered from a young woman with acute or convalescent COVID-19. The DNA reads as follows: TGTGCCAGCAAGGGGCAGAACTATGGCTACACCTTC. The encoded protein is CASKGQNYGYTF.